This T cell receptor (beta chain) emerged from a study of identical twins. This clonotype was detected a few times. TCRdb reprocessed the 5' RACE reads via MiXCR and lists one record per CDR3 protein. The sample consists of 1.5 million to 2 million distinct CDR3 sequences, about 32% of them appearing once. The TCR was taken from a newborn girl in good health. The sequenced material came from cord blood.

This chain's CDR3 is CASSPLSLHSNQPQHF. The CDR3 nucleotides are TGTGCCAGCAGTCCACTCAGCCTTCATAGCAATCAGCCCCAGCATTTT. The chain is built from TRBV27 and TRBJ1-5; D is uncertain. In germline, CDR1 is MNHEY, CDR2 SMNVEV (reference sequence). CDR3 length: 16 residues. V lost 5 bases, J lost 0 bases, and 14 bases lay in between.